One sample yielded the 15 T cell receptor beta chains listed below, sequenced in a study of cytomegalovirus exposure and HLA in healthy donors. With 60 Vbeta and 13 Jbeta primers, the PCR was carried out. Profiled with immunoSEQ multiplex PCR; TCRdb holds only in-frame clones, not every one. Of under 250,000 clones in the sample, 82% are singletons; the top ten hold roughly 6%. Sequenced: PBMCs. The receptors shown here come from a man aged 35 to 55 in good health and CMV-seropositive.

The chain employs TRBV11-3 and TRBJ1-2; a weak D match, TRBD1 (6 bases). V was trimmed by 1 base and J by 4 bases, leaving 13 bases between them. This CDR3 has 15 amino acids. Germline assignment: CDR1 SGHNT and CDR2 YENEEA. For the CDR3, the DNA is TGTGCCAGCAGCTTAGGCGACAGGAACCCCTATGGCTACACCTTC. Translated: CASSLGDRNPYGYTF.

This clone appeared a single time. This chain uses TRBV27 with TRBJ1-1, with 9 nucleotides matching TRBD1. V lost 6 bases to trimming and J lost 10 bases; unmatched junction nucleotides: 6. CDR3 length: 12 amino acids. Per germline, CDR1 MNHEY and CDR2 SMNVEV (reference sequence). In nucleotides, the CDR3 is TGTGCCAGCAGCACCCCGGGACAGGGAGCTTTCTTT. This gives the protein CASSTPGQGAFF.

Details on this clone: In the same sample, other DNA sequences code for this CDR3. This rearrangement joins TRBV6-5 to TRBJ2-1, with 9 bases identical to TRBD2. Per germline, CDR1 MNHEY and CDR2 SVGAGI. Losses at the gene ends were 0 bases for V and 6 bases for J; bases not matched to a gene: 3. The CDR3 runs to 15 residues. CDR3 region: CASSYSSGRANEQFF. The CDR3 bases are TGTGCCAGCAGTTACTCTAGCGGGAGAGCCAATGAGCAGTTCTTC.

There are a few counts of this clone. The rearrangement links TRBV25-1 to TRBJ2-1; TRBD1 matches 7 bases. Trimming removed 6 bases from V and 7 bases from J; junction bases left unmatched: 6. The germline gives CDR1 MGHDK, CDR2 SYGVNS. The CDR3 consists of 13 residues. Written as DNA, the CDR3 is TGTGCCAGCAGCGCCATACAGGGGAATGAGCAGTTCTTC. Amino acids: CASSAIQGNEQFF.

V usage is TRBV29-1 and J usage is TRBJ1-1; D perhaps matches TRBD1 (5 bases). Germline-derived CDR1 and CDR2 are SQVTM and ANQGSEA. The CDR3 has 13 amino acids. V was shortened by 4 bases and J by 1 base, with 10 bases between the two germline ends. This chain's CDR3 is CSVGRGENTEAFF. CDR3 in DNA: TGCAGCGTTGGGCGGGGGGAGAACACTGAAGCTTTCTTT.

In this sample, this clone turned up once. This chain joins TRBV7-3 and TRBJ2-1, with 8 bases that match TRBD1. After removal of 2 bases from V and 2 bases from J, the junction contained 5 bases not matched to a gene. From germline, CDR1 is SGHTA and CDR2 FQGTGA. The CDR3 consists of 16 residues. The CDR3 DNA reads as TGTGCCAGCAGCTTATCGGGGACAGGTGCCTACAATGAGCAGTTCTTC. Its protein product is CASSLSGTGAYNEQFF.

This chain links TRBV10-2 with TRBJ2-5; no definite D call. Germline CDR1 reads WSHSY; CDR2 reads SAAADI. V dropped 5 bases and J dropped 0 bases, with 4 bases sitting between them. The CDR3 covers 12 residues. CDR3: CASSPYQETQYF. The CDR3 nucleotides are TGCGCCAGCAGTCCTTACCAAGAGACCCAGTACTTC.

The V call is TRBV7-9, the J call TRBJ2-1; 9 bases line up with TRBD2. V was clipped by 6 bases and J by 9 bases; unmatched bases: 12. CDR3 size: 15 residues. Germline-derived CDR1 and CDR2 are SEHNR and FQNEAQ (reference sequence). The CDR3 protein is CASSHPTSGGSEQFF. The CDR3 nucleotides are TGTGCCAGCAGTCATCCGACTAGCGGAGGGAGTGAGCAGTTCTTC.

The chain has TRBV6-5 and TRBJ1-2; possible D gene TRBD1, 6 bases. Trimming removed 6 bases at V and 6 bases at J, with 17 bases between. The V gene's germline CDR1 is MNHEY and CDR2 SVGAGI. The CDR3 contains 14 residues. CDR3 coding DNA: TGTGCCAGCAGCTCCTCAGGGGAGATACATGGCTACACCTTC. It yields the protein CASSSSGEIHGYTF.

V gene TRBV7-2 combines with J gene TRBJ2-1; 8 nucleotides agree with TRBD2. Germline loops: CDR1 SGHTA, CDR2 FQGNSA. The V and J ends lost 4 bases and 4 bases, in that order; junction bases with no gene match: 9. The CDR3 is made up of 16 amino acids. The CDR3 DNA is TGTGCCAGCAGCTCAAGACTAGCGACCAATTACAATGAGCAGTTCTTC. Translation: CASSSRLATNYNEQFF.

DNA for the CDR3: TGTGCCAGCAGTGAACCGACAGTAAACTATGGCTACACCTTC. Amino acid sequence: CASSEPTVNYGYTF. The chain uses TRBV25-1 and TRBJ1-2; D possibly corresponds to TRBD1 (5 bases). Per germline, CDR1 MGHDK and CDR2 SYGVNS. The CDR3 covers 14 residues. V lost 2 bases and J lost 2, with 9 bases in between.

This chain's CDR3 is CASSLLGGTGELFF. In DNA form, the CDR3 reads TGTGCCAGCAGTTTATTAGGGGGCACCGGGGAGCTGTTTTTT. This chain uses TRBV27 with TRBJ2-2, with a tentative D call TRBD1 (6 bases). This CDR3 is 14 amino acids long. CDR1 MNHEY and CDR2 SMNVEV come from the germline V gene (reference sequence). Trimming stripped 1 base from V and 4 bases from J, with 7 bases between.

This chain links TRBV6-5 with TRBJ1-4; D gene ambiguous. V was clipped by 6 bases and J by 3 bases, with 11 bases between them. CDR1 MNHEY and CDR2 SVGAGI come from the germline V gene. The CDR3 extends over 14 amino acids. CDR3 protein: CASRPGRSNEKLFF. CDR3 DNA: TGTGCCAGCAGACCCGGCAGGTCTAATGAAAAACTGTTTTTT.

The chain recombines TRBV18 with TRBJ2-3, with 9 bases lining up with TRBD1. The J segment lost 0 bases and the V segment lost 3 bases, leaving 7 bases of the junction unmatched. In germline, CDR1 is KGHSH, CDR2 LQKENI. The CDR3 loop spans 17 amino acids. The CDR3 nucleotides are TGTGCCAGCTCACCCCGGTCCGGGACAGGGAGCACAGATACGCAGTATTTT. Encoded protein: CASSPRSGTGSTDTQYF. Using reference TRBV18 and TRBJ2-3 for the parts outside the CDR3, the full variable domain is NAGVMQNPRHLVRRRGQEARLRCSPMKGHSHVYWYRQLPEEGLKFMVYLQKENIIDESGMPKERFSAEFPKEGPSILRIQQVVRGDSAAYFCASSPRSGTGSTDTQYFGPGTRLTVL.

This clone has just one count. This sequence joins TRBV28 and TRBJ1-5; 7 bases fit TRBD1. This CDR3 is 15 amino acids long. The germline V gene has CDR1 MDHEN and CDR2 SYDVKM. The V gene end was trimmed by 6 bases and the J gene end by 4 bases; junction bases not matched to a gene: 9. The CDR3 loop reads CASRATGTGNQPQHF. CDR3 in DNA: TGTGCCAGCAGGGCGACAGGGACTGGGAATCAGCCCCAGCATTTT.